One and the same sample provided the 13 T cell receptor beta chains below, sequenced in a study of blood T cell repertoires in COVID-19. The data were produced by immunoSEQ multiplex PCR, yet TCRdb's version contains in-frame clones alone and is incomplete. In the table there are 100,000 to 150,000 clones, 85% to 90% of which are singletons. Specimen: peripheral blood. These receptors were obtained from a woman in her forties or fifties with active or convalescent COVID-19.

This rearrangement joins TRBV27 to TRBJ2-7; 9 bases match TRBD1. The CDR3 extends over 17 amino acids. Germline loops: CDR1 MNHEY, CDR2 SMNVEV (reference sequence). Trimming took 5 bases from V and 5 from J; bases not matched to a gene: 16. The CDR3 DNA sequence: TGTGCCAGCAGTACACTTTTAAACCGGGACAGGGCTGACGAGCAGTACTTC. This gives the protein CASSTLLNRDRADEQYF.

The rearrangement joins TRBV30 to TRBJ1-1; a possible D gene is TRBD1 (5 bases). This CDR3 is built from 14 residues. Trimming took off 4 bases at V and 4 bases at J, with 16 bases between the two ends. CDR1 and CDR2 from the germline V gene are GTSNPN and SVGIG (reference sequence). The CDR3, as DNA: TGTGCCTGGACCCCTTGGGGCGGCGGCACTGAAGCTTTCTTT. Its translation: CAWTPWGGGTEAFF.

This chain connects TRBV5-1 to TRBJ1-1; 7 bases match TRBD1. The germline gives CDR1 SGHRS, CDR2 YFSETQ. The V segment lost 7 bases and the J segment 0 bases; nucleotides outside the gene matches: 9. The CDR3 is 15 amino acids. The CDR3 is CASAKDRTMNTEAFF. The CDR3 DNA sequence: TGCGCCAGCGCGAAGGACAGGACCATGAACACTGAAGCTTTCTTT.

The genes are TRBV30 and TRBJ2-7; 7 nucleotides line up with TRBD2. The CDR3 has 12 amino acids. With 3 bases clipped from V and 7 bases from J, the junction kept 6 bases outside the gene matches. The germline gives CDR1 GTSNPN, CDR2 SVGIG (reference sequence). Written as DNA, the CDR3 is TGTGCCTGGAGAGGCGGGGGAGGGGAGCAGTACTTC. This translates into CAWRGGGGEQYF.

The rearrangement links TRBV14 to TRBJ2-5; 11 bases agree with TRBD2. The length of the CDR3 is 16 residues. The junction had 6 bases not matched to a gene; V was cut back by 3 bases and J by 3 bases. Germline V CDR1 and CDR2: SGHDN, FVKESK. CDR3 coding DNA: TGTGCCAGCAGCCACGGACTAGCGGGCGACAAAGAGACCCAGTACTTC. As protein: CASSHGLAGDKETQYF. Supplemented by reference TRBV14 and TRBJ2-5, the full variable domain reads EAGVTQFPSHSVIEKGQTVTLRCDPISGHDNLYWYRRVMGKEIKFLLHFVKESKQDESGMPNNRFLAERTGGTYSTLKVQPAELEDSGVYFCASSHGLAGDKETQYFGPGTRLLVL.

The genes are TRBV28 and TRBJ2-1; 9 bases agree with TRBD2. The length of the CDR3 is 16 residues. Trimming at V came to 5 bases and at J to 6 bases, leaving 11 bases not matched to a gene. The V gene's germline CDR1 is MDHEN and CDR2 SYDVKM. The chain's CDR3 is CASSPIAGVVGNEQFF. The CDR3 DNA reads as TGTGCCAGCAGTCCAATAGCGGGAGTGGTGGGCAATGAGCAGTTCTTC.

The genes are TRBV27 and TRBJ1-6; 12 bases are shared with TRBD1. Germline CDR1 is MNHEY and CDR2 is SMNVEV (reference sequence). V was clipped by 5 bases and J by 10 bases; unmatched bases: 3. This CDR3 has 14 amino acids. Written as DNA, the CDR3 is TGTGCCAGCAGTGGGACAGGGGGCCGGTCACCCCTCCACTTT. Amino acids: CASSGTGGRSPLHF.

The V and J genes are TRBV10-3 and TRBJ2-1, with D tentatively TRBD2 (6 bases). Between the trimmed V and J ends, which lost 8 bases and 2 bases, there was a span of 10 bases. Germline CDR1 reads ENHRY; CDR2 reads SYGVKD. This CDR3 is 13 amino acids long. The chain's CDR3 is CAIAWGAYNEQFF. The CDR3 DNA is TGTGCCATCGCGTGGGGGGCCTACAATGAGCAGTTCTTC.

The CDR3 bases are TGTGCCAGTAGTTATAGACCAGGGGGTTCCGGGGAGCTGTTTTTT. It specifies CASSYRPGGSGELFF. The gene calls are TRBV19 and TRBJ2-2; 7 positions agree with TRBD1. V lost 5 bases and J lost 6; bases outside the gene matches: 9. Per germline, CDR1 LNHDA and CDR2 SQIVND (reference sequence). This CDR3 spans 15 amino acids.

The CDR3 nucleotides read TGTGCCAGCAGCTCCCTTGGGCCCTTCTCTGGGGCCAACGTCCTGACTTTC. Translation gives CASSSLGPFSGANVLTF. The chain combines TRBV7-8 with TRBJ2-6; D gene unclear. V shed 4 bases and J shed 0 bases, with 13 bases lying between them. Per the germline V gene, CDR1 is SGHVS and CDR2 is FQNEAQ. The CDR3 covers 17 residues.

J is TRBJ2-7 and V is TRBV7-2, with D hard to call. The CDR3 spans 13 residues. Trimming stripped 1 base from V and 3 bases from J, with 7 bases between. Germline CDR1 and CDR2: SGHTA and FQGNSA. CDR3 in amino acids: CASSLGQIYEQYF. CDR3 DNA: TGTGCCAGCAGCTTAGGGCAGATCTACGAGCAGTACTTC.

This clone was seen only a few times. The chain links TRBV6-5 to TRBJ2-7; D is possibly TRBD2 (5 bases). This CDR3 comprises 14 residues. CDR1 is MNHEY and CDR2 is SVGAGI in the germline V gene. V lost 2 bases to trimming and J lost 6 bases, with 14 bases between them. For the CDR3, the DNA is TGTGCCAGCAGTTACCGTCGAGGGTCCCTCGAGCAGTACTTC. It codes for CASSYRRGSLEQYF.

This chain joins TRBV15 and TRBJ2-7; 10 nucleotides match TRBD2. CDR1 and CDR2 (germline): LNHNV, YYDKDF (reference sequence). With V trimmed by 3 bases and J by 0 bases, 5 bases remained unmatched. The CDR3 totals 16 residues. CDR3 in amino acids: CATSSRTSGNSYEQYF. The CDR3 DNA sequence: TGTGCCACCAGCAGCAGGACTAGCGGAAACTCCTACGAGCAGTACTTC.